This TCR beta chain was profiled in a study of blood T cell repertoires in COVID-19. The CDR3 runs 14 residues. Germline lookup yields CDR1 MDHEN and CDR2 SYDVKM. Trimming took off 2 bases at V and 1 base at J, with 8 bases between the two ends. This clone was picked up one time. In the authors' workflow: Reference gene primer amplification yielded estimated nucleated cell counts. Sequenced by immunoSEQ multiplex PCR; TCRdb stores in-frame clones only, minus some. V and J calls and clone size come straight from that table; D and trimming were deduced from the DNA. The sample lists about 170,000 clones; 82% were seen once.

The clonotype originates from a woman aged 80 or older with active or convalescent COVID-19. Sequencing input: peripheral blood. This chain links TRBV28 with TRBJ1-1; D is possibly TRBD1 (5 bases). CDR3 loop: CASSLHDRNTEAFF. CDR3 coding DNA: TGTGCCAGCAGTTTACACGACAGGAACACTGAAGCTTTCTTT. The whole variable domain, remainder taken from reference TRBV28 and TRBJ1-1, is DVKVTQSSRYLVKRTGEKVFLECVQDMDHENMFWYRQDPGLGLRLIYFSYDVKMKEKGDIPEGYSVSREKKERFSLILESASTNQTSMYLCASSLHDRNTEAFFGQGTRLTVV.